A selection of T cell receptor beta chains follows, all from one sample in a study of T cells in Graves' hyperthyroidism and ophthalmopathy. TCRdb re-called the multiplex PCR reads through MiXCR, storing one row per CDR3 protein. The sample has under 300,000 distinct CDR3 sequences, about 15% seen once; the top ten hold 10% to 15%. The sequenced material came from blood. The source of these receptors is a woman aged 35 to 49 with Graves' hyperthyroidism that later progressed to Graves' ophthalmopathy. Both conserved end residues are part of each CDR3. Fields, in order: J gene, D gene, V gene, clone size, CDR3 protein, CDR3 DNA. The D gene is left open where the match is weak. Rows give clone size only sometimes, using once, few, many, or a class for an expanded clone.

j_gene: TRBJ1-4
d_gene: -
v_gene: TRBV2
abundance: many
CDR3aa: CAGGKISEKLFF
CDR3nt: TGTGCCGGCGGGAAAATCTCCGAAAAACTGTTTTTT

j_gene: TRBJ2-7
d_gene: -
v_gene: TRBV20-1
abundance: many
CDR3aa: CSAKEPSDSYEQYF
CDR3nt: TGCAGTGCGAAGGAGCCTAGCGACTCCTACGAGCAGTACTTC

j_gene: TRBJ2-4
d_gene: TRBD2
v_gene: TRBV6-1
abundance: many
CDR3aa: CASSVIAGERAKNIQYF
CDR3nt: TGTGCCAGCAGTGTTATAGCGGGAGAGCGAGCCAAAAACATTCAGTACTTC

j_gene: TRBJ1-2
d_gene: -
v_gene: TRBV24-1
abundance: many
CDR3aa: CATSAQGYGYTF
CDR3nt: TGTGCCACCAGTGCGCAGGGCTATGGCTACACCTTC

j_gene: TRBJ2-3
d_gene: TRBD2
v_gene: TRBV5-1
abundance: many
CDR3aa: CASSIPFAGGEDTQYF
CDR3nt: TGCGCCAGCTCCATACCGTTTGCGGGAGGGGAAGATACGCAGTATTTT

j_gene: TRBJ2-3
d_gene: TRBD2
v_gene: TRBV6-5
abundance: many
CDR3aa: CASSYGRTSTTDTQYF
CDR3nt: TGTGCCAGCAGTTACGGAAGGACTAGCACGACAGATACGCAGTATTTT

j_gene: TRBJ1-2
d_gene: -
v_gene: TRBV15
abundance: many
CDR3aa: CATSRGFRNYGYTF
CDR3nt: TGTGCCACCAGCAGAGGTTTCCGGAACTATGGCTACACCTTC

j_gene: TRBJ2-2
d_gene: -
v_gene: TRBV6-1
abundance: -
CDR3aa: CASSQSGRGIGELFF
CDR3nt: TGTGCCAGCAGCCAGAGTGGGAGGGGGATAGGGGAGCTGTTTTTT

j_gene: TRBJ1-1
d_gene: -
v_gene: TRBV2
abundance: -
CDR3aa: CARKGPMNTEAFF
CDR3nt: TGTGCCAGGAAAGGACCTATGAACACTGAAGCTTTCTTT

j_gene: TRBJ2-7
d_gene: -
v_gene: TRBV28
abundance: many
CDR3aa: CASRTGLYEQYF
CDR3nt: TGTGCCAGCAGAACGGGACTTTACGAGCAGTACTTC

j_gene: TRBJ2-1
d_gene: -
v_gene: TRBV20-1
abundance: many
CDR3aa: CSAKLATGSYNEQFF
CDR3nt: TGCAGTGCAAAACTAGCGACAGGGAGTTACAATGAGCAGTTCTTC

j_gene: TRBJ1-1
d_gene: -
v_gene: TRBV27
abundance: many
CDR3aa: CASSKASFNTEAFF
CDR3nt: TGTGCCAGCTCCAAGGCAAGTTTTAACACTGAAGCTTTCTTT

j_gene: TRBJ2-5
d_gene: -
v_gene: TRBV12-3/TRBV12-4
abundance: -
CDR3aa: CASSLRASWETQYF
CDR3nt: TGTGCCAGCAGTTTGAGGGCATCGTGGGAGACCCAGTACTTC

j_gene: TRBJ2-1
d_gene: TRBD2
v_gene: TRBV5-1
abundance: -
CDR3aa: CASSLLVGSGRFTYNEQFF
CDR3nt: TGCGCCAGCAGCTTGTTGGTGGGTAGCGGGAGGTTCACCTACAATGAGCAGTTCTTC

j_gene: TRBJ2-1
d_gene: TRBD2
v_gene: TRBV5-1
abundance: -
CDR3aa: CASSLGLAPDEQFF
CDR3nt: TGCGCCAGCAGCTTAGGACTAGCTCCGGATGAGCAGTTCTTC

j_gene: TRBJ2-5
d_gene: -
v_gene: TRBV12-3/TRBV12-4
abundance: many
CDR3aa: CASSRDTVREDQYF
CDR3nt: TGTGCCAGCAGTCGGGACACCGTAAGAGAGGACCAGTACTTC

j_gene: TRBJ1-1
d_gene: -
v_gene: TRBV19
abundance: many
CDR3aa: CASSIVGGNTEAFF
CDR3nt: TGTGCCAGTAGTATAGTCGGGGGGAACACTGAAGCTTTCTTT

j_gene: TRBJ2-1
d_gene: TRBD2
v_gene: TRBV30
abundance: -
CDR3aa: CAWSVGGRAAYNEQFF
CDR3nt: TGTGCCTGGAGTGTAGGCGGGAGGGCCGCCTACAATGAGCAGTTCTTC

j_gene: TRBJ2-1
d_gene: -
v_gene: TRBV13
abundance: few
CDR3aa: CASSSDYTSYNEQFF
CDR3nt: TGTGCCAGCAGCTCCGACTACACCTCCTACAATGAGCAGTTCTTC

j_gene: TRBJ2-7
d_gene: TRBD2
v_gene: TRBV28
abundance: -
CDR3aa: CASSQAASGRTPYEQYF
CDR3nt: TGTGCCAGCAGCCAAGCCGCTAGCGGGAGAACCCCCTACGAGCAGTACTTC

j_gene: TRBJ1-1
d_gene: -
v_gene: TRBV7-3
abundance: many
CDR3aa: CASSLTSGGGTEAFF
CDR3nt: TGTGCCAGCAGCTTAACGTCGGGGGGGGGAACTGAAGCTTTCTTT

j_gene: TRBJ1-5
d_gene: TRBD1
v_gene: TRBV6-1
abundance: -
CDR3aa: CATSLIGQGYQPQHF
CDR3nt: TGTGCCACCAGCCTCATTGGACAGGGCTATCAGCCCCAGCATTTT

j_gene: TRBJ2-3
d_gene: -
v_gene: TRBV19
abundance: -
CDR3aa: CASSIDPAGSFSDTQYF
CDR3nt: TGTGCCAGTAGTATAGATCCCGCCGGGAGTTTTTCAGATACGCAGTATTTT

j_gene: TRBJ1-4
d_gene: TRBD1
v_gene: TRBV11-2
abundance: many
CDR3aa: CASSLVAVQGAGTNEKLFF
CDR3nt: TGTGCCAGCAGCTTAGTAGCCGTTCAGGGGGCCGGAACTAATGAAAAACTGTTTTTT

j_gene: TRBJ1-1
d_gene: -
v_gene: TRBV18
abundance: -
CDR3aa: CACVEGSNTEAFF
CDR3nt: TGTGCCTGCGTCGAGGGATCGAACACTGAAGCTTTCTTT

j_gene: TRBJ1-6
d_gene: -
v_gene: TRBV4-1
abundance: many
CDR3aa: CASSLRGRDSPLHF
CDR3nt: TGCGCCAGCAGCCTCCGGGGTAGGGATTCACCCCTCCACTTT

j_gene: TRBJ1-1
d_gene: -
v_gene: TRBV5-1
abundance: many
CDR3aa: CASSLVPDEGTEAFF
CDR3nt: TGCGCCAGCAGCTTGGTTCCGGACGAGGGCACTGAAGCTTTCTTT

j_gene: TRBJ2-2
d_gene: TRBD2
v_gene: TRBV12-3/TRBV12-4
abundance: many
CDR3aa: CASTLVGGRGSTGELFF
CDR3nt: TGTGCCAGCACCTTGGTCGGCGGGAGGGGAAGCACCGGGGAGCTGTTTTTT

j_gene: TRBJ2-1
d_gene: -
v_gene: TRBV7-3
abundance: -
CDR3aa: CASSSGVSGANEQFF
CDR3nt: TGTGCCAGCAGCTCAGGGGTATCAGGGGCGAATGAGCAGTTCTTC

j_gene: TRBJ2-4
d_gene: TRBD1
v_gene: TRBV14
abundance: -
CDR3aa: CASSQGTGIMAKNIQYF
CDR3nt: TGTGCCAGCAGCCAGGGGACAGGGATCATGGCCAAAAACATTCAGTACTTC

j_gene: TRBJ2-1
d_gene: -
v_gene: TRBV6-1
abundance: many
CDR3aa: CAIDRSSYNEQFF
CDR3nt: TGTGCCATCGACAGGAGCTCCTACAATGAGCAGTTCTTC

j_gene: TRBJ1-2
d_gene: TRBD1
v_gene: TRBV12-3/TRBV12-4
abundance: -
CDR3aa: CASSAQGQAGYTF
CDR3nt: TGTGCCAGCAGCGCCCAAGGACAGGCCGGCTACACCTTC

j_gene: TRBJ2-1
d_gene: -
v_gene: TRBV2
abundance: many
CDR3aa: CASRKLLIAYNEQFF
CDR3nt: TGTGCCAGCAGAAAACTACTCATTGCCTACAATGAGCAGTTCTTC

j_gene: TRBJ2-7
d_gene: TRBD2
v_gene: TRBV20-1
abundance: many
CDR3aa: CSARVSGSYEQYF
CDR3nt: TGCAGTGCTAGAGTTAGCGGGAGTTACGAGCAGTACTTC

j_gene: TRBJ2-5
d_gene: -
v_gene: TRBV19
abundance: many
CDR3aa: CASTPRGQETQYF
CDR3nt: TGTGCCAGTACCCCGAGGGGGCAAGAGACCCAGTACTTC

j_gene: TRBJ2-5
d_gene: TRBD2
v_gene: TRBV24-1
abundance: -
CDR3aa: CATSDPGRAGQETQYF
CDR3nt: TGTGCCACCAGTGACCCCGGGAGGGCCGGGCAAGAGACCCAGTACTTC

j_gene: TRBJ1-5
d_gene: -
v_gene: TRBV10-3
abundance: many
CDR3aa: CAISESGAGNQPQHF
CDR3nt: TGTGCCATCAGTGAGTCGGGGGCAGGCAATCAGCCCCAGCATTTT

j_gene: TRBJ1-6
d_gene: -
v_gene: TRBV2
abundance: -
CDR3aa: CASGGQHSGSPLHF
CDR3nt: TGTGCCAGCGGTGGACAGCATAGCGGTTCACCCCTCCACTTT

j_gene: TRBJ2-1
d_gene: TRBD2
v_gene: TRBV5-6
abundance: -
CDR3aa: CASSWAGEAYNEQFF
CDR3nt: TGTGCCAGCAGCTGGGCGGGAGAAGCCTACAATGAGCAGTTCTTC

j_gene: TRBJ2-2
d_gene: TRBD2
v_gene: TRBV12-3/TRBV12-4
abundance: many
CDR3aa: CASSSRLAGGAKNTGELFF
CDR3nt: TGTGCCAGCAGTTCCAGACTAGCGGGAGGGGCCAAGAACACCGGGGAGCTGTTTTTT

j_gene: TRBJ2-5
d_gene: TRBD1
v_gene: TRBV11-2
abundance: -
CDR3aa: CASSLRQGQAQYF
CDR3nt: TGTGCCAGCAGCTTAAGGCAGGGACAGGCCCAGTACTTC

j_gene: TRBJ2-1
d_gene: TRBD1
v_gene: TRBV5-8
abundance: many
CDR3aa: CARGEQGARRFYNEQFF
CDR3nt: TGTGCCAGGGGGGAGCAGGGGGCGCGACGATTCTACAATGAGCAGTTCTTC

j_gene: TRBJ2-2
d_gene: TRBD1
v_gene: TRBV28
abundance: many
CDR3aa: CASSLNRGHTGELFF
CDR3nt: TGTGCCAGCAGTTTAAACAGGGGGCACACCGGGGAGCTGTTTTTT

j_gene: TRBJ2-7
d_gene: -
v_gene: TRBV10-2
abundance: -
CDR3aa: CASKDMGYEQYF
CDR3nt: TGCGCCAGCAAGGACATGGGTTACGAGCAGTACTTC

j_gene: TRBJ1-5
d_gene: -
v_gene: TRBV20-1
abundance: few
CDR3aa: CSARSPSGQPQHF
CDR3nt: TGCAGTGCTAGATCGCCTTCGGGGCAGCCCCAGCATTTT